These 22 T cell receptor beta chains were all obtained from the same sample, sequenced in a study of blood T cell repertoires in COVID-19. Using immunoSEQ multiplex PCR, the repertoire was profiled, and TCRdb retains in-frame clones only, with some absent. Among roughly 250,000 clones listed, 80% to 85% were seen once. The material sequenced was peripheral blood. The origin of the receptors is a person between 65 and 80 years old with COVID-19, enrolled during active disease.

The chain recombines TRBV18 with TRBJ1-6; D uncertain. Germline-derived CDR1 and CDR2 are KGHSH and LQKENI. This CDR3 spans 15 amino acids. The V end lost 3 bases, the J end lost 9 bases, and 15 bases lay between the germline ends. CDR3 sequence reads: CASSPPGGEGSPLHF. In DNA form, the CDR3 reads TGTGCCAGCTCACCCCCCGGCGGGGAGGGTTCACCCCTCCACTTT.

This clone was recorded only once. The CDR3 region has the DNA TGTGCCAGCAGCTTAGTCCCCGCTAGCGGAGAGACCCAGTACTTC. This gives the protein CASSLVPASGETQYF. The chain carries TRBV7-9 and TRBJ2-5; 7 bases fit TRBD2. The CDR3 is made up of 15 amino acids. The junction had 6 bases not matched to a gene; V was cut back by 1 base and J by 4 bases. CDR1 and CDR2 (germline): SEHNR, FQNEAQ (reference sequence).

The chain employs TRBV4-2 and TRBJ2-7; 8 nucleotides line up with TRBD2. V lost 0 bases, J lost 4 bases, and 5 bases stayed unmatched. Germline V gene sequence: CDR1 LGHNA, CDR2 YNFKEQ. The CDR3 has 15 amino acids. As DNA, the CDR3 is TGTGCCAGCAGCCAAGATGCAGCGGGAGAGTACGAGCAGTACTTC. It codes for CASSQDAAGEYEQYF.

The chain employs TRBV9 and TRBJ1-3; TRBD1 is a possible D gene (5 bases). Germline V gene lookup returns CDR1 SGDLS and CDR2 YYNGEE. CDR3 length equals 15 residues. Trimming shortened V by 3 bases and J by 0 bases, and 10 bases separated the two germline ends. This CDR3 reads CASSGTGGSGNTIYF. In DNA form, the CDR3 reads TGTGCCAGCAGCGGGACGGGGGGCTCTGGAAACACCATATATTTT.

This rearrangement joins TRBV27 to TRBJ2-3, with 7 bases that match TRBD1. The CDR3 has 12 residues. Germline values: CDR1 MNHEY, CDR2 SMNVEV (reference sequence). Trimming at V came to 6 bases and at J to 6 bases, leaving 3 bases not matched to a gene. The CDR3 loop is CASSRTGDTQYF. The CDR3 DNA reads TGTGCCAGCAGCCGGACAGGTGATACGCAGTATTTT.

The chain employs TRBV7-2 and TRBJ1-6, with D tentatively TRBD1 (5 bases). V shed 1 base and J shed 10 bases, with 14 bases lying between them. Germline-derived CDR1 and CDR2 are SGHTA and FQGNSA. The CDR3 length is 15 residues. CDR3 in DNA: TGTGCCAGCAGCTTAGAGGGGATGAGGCGGTCACCCCTCCACTTT. This codes for CASSLEGMRRSPLHF.

The chain couples TRBV6-2 or TRBV6-3 to TRBJ1-1, with a possible D match to TRBD1 (5 bases). The V and J ends lost 5 bases and 1 base respectively, with 11 bases between them. Looked up from germline, CDR1 is MNHEY and CDR2 is SVGEGT. This CDR3 has 14 residues. The CDR3 sequence is CASSRPGGNTEAFF. The CDR3 DNA sequence: TGTGCCAGCAGTCGACCCGGGGGGAACACTGAAGCTTTCTTT.

V is TRBV29-1 and J is TRBJ2-5; 9 bases are shared with TRBD1. The CDR3 contains 13 residues. V dropped 7 bases and J dropped 5; count of bases not matched to a gene: 8. Germline values: CDR1 SQVTM, CDR2 ANQGSEA. The CDR3 loop reads CSGRQGVGETQYF. CDR3 nucleotides: TGCAGCGGCCGACAGGGGGTGGGGGAGACCCAGTACTTC.

The rearrangement joins TRBV4-2 to TRBJ2-3, with TRBD2 matching over 8 bases. The CDR3 has 14 amino acids. V was clipped by 4 bases and J by 4 bases; unmatched bases: 4. Per germline, CDR1 LGHNA and CDR2 YNFKEQ. As DNA, the CDR3 is TGTGCCAGCAGCCGGACTAGCTTCGCAGATACGCAGTATTTT. Its protein is CASSRTSFADTQYF.

The rearrangement uses TRBV4-3 and TRBJ1-6; 7 bases align to TRBD1. The V gene's germline CDR1 is LGHNA and CDR2 YSLEER. The CDR3 is 17 amino acids. V gave up 4 bases and J gave up 7 bases; unmatched junction bases: 13. The CDR3, as DNA: TGCGCCAGCAGCCGAAACTTACCCGGGACAGACAATTCACCCCTCCACTTT. Translation gives CASSRNLPGTDNSPLHF.

The chain joins TRBV10-3 to TRBJ2-1; TRBD1 aligns across 7 bases. In germline, CDR1 is ENHRY, CDR2 SYGVKD. The CDR3 extends over 13 amino acids. The V and J ends lost 6 bases and 9 bases, in that order; junction bases with no gene match: 8. The CDR3 bases are TGTGCCATCAGGACTTCACAGGGGATTGAGCAGTTCTTC. Translated, it gives CAIRTSQGIEQFF.

This chain connects TRBV11-2 to TRBJ2-7; TRBD2 matches at 8 bases. This CDR3 spans 16 amino acids. From germline, CDR1 is SGHAT and CDR2 FQNNGV. V dropped 5 bases and J dropped 2; count of bases not matched to a gene: 11. In DNA, the CDR3 is TGTGCCAGCAGCCGGGGGGCTAGCGGGTTAACCTACGAGCAGTACTTC. It codes for CASSRGASGLTYEQYF.

The chain has TRBV7-8 and TRBJ1-4; D not certain. This CDR3 spans 16 amino acids. The ends were cut back, 4 bases at V and 0 bases at J, with 12 bases in the middle. Germline values: CDR1 SGHVS, CDR2 FQNEAQ. The chain's CDR3 is CASSYYKWATNEKLFF. The CDR3 DNA sequence: TGTGCCAGCAGCTACTACAAATGGGCAACTAATGAAAAACTGTTTTTT. Using reference TRBV7-8 and TRBJ1-4 for the parts outside the CDR3, the full variable domain is GAGVSQSPRYKVAKRGQDVALRCDPISGHVSLFWYQQALGQGPEFLTYFQNEAQLDKSGLPSDRFFAERPEGSVSTLKIQRTQQEDSAVYLCASSYYKWATNEKLFFGSGTQLSVL.

V is TRBV28 and J is TRBJ2-7; the D is unclear. From germline, CDR1 is MDHEN and CDR2 SYDVKM. Trimming pared 5 bases from V and 3 bases from J, leaving 14 bases between. The CDR3 runs 14 residues. The CDR3 loop reads CASSPPKEIYEQYF. The CDR3, as DNA: TGTGCCAGCAGTCCCCCTAAGGAGATCTACGAGCAGTACTTC. Drawing the rest from reference TRBV28 and TRBJ2-7, the complete variable domain is DVKVTQSSRYLVKRTGEKVFLECVQDMDHENMFWYRQDPGLGLRLIYFSYDVKMKEKGDIPEGYSVSREKKERFSLILESASTNQTSMYLCASSPPKEIYEQYFGPGTRLTVT.

This chain connects TRBV5-4 to TRBJ2-1, with 7 bases identical to TRBD1. Trimming cost V 0 bases and J 8 bases; bases outside gene matches: 8. Germline lookup yields CDR1 SGHNT and CDR2 YYREEE (reference sequence). This CDR3 has 15 amino acids. CDR3 protein: CASSLGGGLFYEQFF. The CDR3 DNA reads TGTGCCAGCAGCTTGGGAGGGGGCCTGTTCTATGAGCAGTTCTTC.

The chain uses TRBV19 and TRBJ2-3; 8 bases are a match to TRBD2. The length of the CDR3 is 14 residues. V gave up 10 bases and J gave up 1 base; unmatched junction bases: 7. Germline CDR1 reads LNHDA; CDR2 reads SQIVND (reference sequence). This CDR3 is CATRLTSGTDTQYF. As DNA, the CDR3 is TGTGCCACCAGATTGACTAGCGGCACAGATACGCAGTATTTT.

The chain couples TRBV18 to TRBJ2-3; 9 bases are a match to TRBD2. Germline trimming cut 5 bases from V and 2 bases from J; bases unmatched to any gene: 8. CDR3 length: 16 amino acids. Germline CDR1 is KGHSH and CDR2 is LQKENI. DNA of the CDR3: TGTGCCAGCTCAGTACCGGGACTAGCTCTCACAGATACGCAGTATTTT. Amino acid sequence: CASSVPGLALTDTQYF.

In DNA form, the CDR3 reads TGTGCCAGCAGCTTAATTAGGGGTAGCGGGAGTTTGGAAGAGCAGTACTTC. Protein product: CASSLIRGSGSLEEQYF. V and J are TRBV7-9 and TRBJ2-7; 9 nucleotides match TRBD2. From germline, CDR1 is SEHNR and CDR2 FQNEAQ (reference sequence). The length of the CDR3 is 17 residues. Trimming at V came to 2 bases and at J to 7 bases, leaving 15 bases not matched to a gene.

V is TRBV2 and J is TRBJ2-5; 11 bases line up with TRBD1. V shed 4 bases, J shed 5 bases, and the junction held 6 bases outside the gene matches. The CDR3 spans 15 residues. Germline V gene lookup returns CDR1 SNHLY and CDR2 FYNNEI. The CDR3 here is CASSVGTGGRETQYF. The CDR3 coding sequence is TGTGCCAGCAGTGTTGGGACAGGGGGTCGGGAGACCCAGTACTTC.

V is TRBV5-1 and J is TRBJ2-6, with TRBD1 matching 10 bases. This CDR3 region has 19 residues. Germline lookup yields CDR1 SGHRS and CDR2 YFSETQ. J lost 3 bases, V lost 6 bases, and 15 bases had no gene match. The CDR3 DNA sequence: TGCGCCAGCACTAGATCTGCGGGACAGGGGAGATTTGGGGCCAACGTCCTGACTTTC. Amino acids: CASTRSAGQGRFGANVLTF.

This clone has more than one count but fewer than ten. The chain couples TRBV13 to TRBJ1-1; D gene uncertain. The V end lost 2 bases, the J end lost 7 bases, and 5 bases lay between the germline ends. The CDR3 runs to 11 residues. Germline V gene sequence: CDR1 PRHDT, CDR2 FYEKMQ (reference sequence). CDR3 nucleotide sequence: TGTGCCAGCAGCTTAATCGTTGAAGCTTTCTTT. Protein: CASSLIVEAFF.

The V call is TRBV6-5, the J call TRBJ1-3, with TRBD1 as a possible D gene (6 bases). CDR1 is MNHEY and CDR2 is SVGAGI in the germline V gene. Trimming pared 1 base from V and 4 bases from J, leaving 8 bases between. The CDR3 covers 14 residues. The CDR3, as DNA: TGTGCCAGCAGTTACTTAGGACAGGGAAACACCATATATTTT. Protein: CASSYLGQGNTIYF.